The clone carrying this T cell receptor (beta chain) was observed a single time. Its antigen is unknown. Mismatch with germline at one junction end may stem from a read error. TCRdb fed the 5' RACE reads into MiXCR, producing one record per CDR3 protein. The sample holds about 1.7 million distinct CDR3 sequences, about 31% seen once. These data originate in a study of identical twins. Study results and limitations: For monozygotic twins, models underestimated out-of-frame TCR alpha sharing.

The CDR3 runs to 13 residues. Per germline, CDR1 LNHDA and CDR2 SQIVND (reference sequence). The chain has TRBV19 and TRBJ1-2; D gene ambiguous. Sequencing input: cord blood. This receptor was identified in a newborn girl in good health. The DNA of the CDR3 is TGTGCCAGTAGTAGTGTGGGCAACTATGACTACACCTTC. Its translation is CASSSVGNYDYTF.